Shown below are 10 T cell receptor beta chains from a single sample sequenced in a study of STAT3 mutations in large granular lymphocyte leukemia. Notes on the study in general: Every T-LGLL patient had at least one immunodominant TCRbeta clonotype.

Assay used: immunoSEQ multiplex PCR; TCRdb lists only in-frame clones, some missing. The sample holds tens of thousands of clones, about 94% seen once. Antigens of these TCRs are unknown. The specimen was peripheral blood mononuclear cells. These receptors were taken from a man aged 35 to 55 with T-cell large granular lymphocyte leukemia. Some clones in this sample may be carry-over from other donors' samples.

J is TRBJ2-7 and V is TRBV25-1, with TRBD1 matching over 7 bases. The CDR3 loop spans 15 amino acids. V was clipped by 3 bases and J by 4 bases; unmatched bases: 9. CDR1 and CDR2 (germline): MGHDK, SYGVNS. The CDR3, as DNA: TGTGCCAGCAGTGACTTGACAGGGTTAGAGTACGAGCAGTACTTC. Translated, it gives CASSDLTGLEYEQYF.

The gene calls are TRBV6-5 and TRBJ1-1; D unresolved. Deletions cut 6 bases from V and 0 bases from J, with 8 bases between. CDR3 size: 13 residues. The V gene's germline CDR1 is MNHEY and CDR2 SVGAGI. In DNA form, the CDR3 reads TGTGCCAGCAGATCCCCGATGAACACTGAAGCTTTCTTT. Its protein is CASRSPMNTEAFF.

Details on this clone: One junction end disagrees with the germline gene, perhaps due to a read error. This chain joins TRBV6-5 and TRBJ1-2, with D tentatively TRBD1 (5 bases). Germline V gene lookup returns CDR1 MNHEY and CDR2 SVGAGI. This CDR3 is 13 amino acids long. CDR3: CASSYGGRQRLAF. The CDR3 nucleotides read TGTGCCAGCAGTTACGGTGGGAGACAGCGTTTAGCCTTC.

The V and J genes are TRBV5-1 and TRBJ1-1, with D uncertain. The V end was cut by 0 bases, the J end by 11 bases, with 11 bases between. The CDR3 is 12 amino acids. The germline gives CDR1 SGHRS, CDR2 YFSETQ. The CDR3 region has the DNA TGCGCCAGCAGCTTGGCCGAAGGGCGGGCTTTCTTT. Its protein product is CASSLAEGRAFF. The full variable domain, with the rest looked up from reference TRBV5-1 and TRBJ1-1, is KAGVTQTPRYLIKTRGQQVTLSCSPISGHRSVSWYQQTPGQGLQFLFEYFSETQRNKGNFPGRFSGRQFSNSRSEMNVSTLELGDSALYLCASSLAEGRAFFGQGTRLTVV.

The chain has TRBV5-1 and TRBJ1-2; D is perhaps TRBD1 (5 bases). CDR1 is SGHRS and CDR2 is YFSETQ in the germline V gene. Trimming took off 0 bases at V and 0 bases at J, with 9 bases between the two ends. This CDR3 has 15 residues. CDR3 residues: CASSLEGRTNYGYTF. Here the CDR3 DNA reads TGCGCCAGCAGCTTGGAGGGACGGACTAACTATGGCTACACCTTC.

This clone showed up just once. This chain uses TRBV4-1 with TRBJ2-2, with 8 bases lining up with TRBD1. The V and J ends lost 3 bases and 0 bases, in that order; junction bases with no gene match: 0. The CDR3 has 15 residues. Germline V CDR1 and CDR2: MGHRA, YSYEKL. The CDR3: CASSQTGANTGELFF. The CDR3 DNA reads TGCGCCAGCAGCCAGACAGGGGCGAACACCGGGGAGCTGTTTTTT.

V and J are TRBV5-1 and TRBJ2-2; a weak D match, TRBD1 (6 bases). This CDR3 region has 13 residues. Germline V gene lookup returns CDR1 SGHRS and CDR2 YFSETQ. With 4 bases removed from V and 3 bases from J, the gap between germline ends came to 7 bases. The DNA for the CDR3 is TGCGCCAGCAGCCAGGGGCACACCGGGGAGCTGTTTTTT. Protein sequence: CASSQGHTGELFF. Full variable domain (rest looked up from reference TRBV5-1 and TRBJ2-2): KAGVTQTPRYLIKTRGQQVTLSCSPISGHRSVSWYQQTPGQGLQFLFEYFSETQRNKGNFPGRFSGRQFSNSRSEMNVSTLELGDSALYLCASSQGHTGELFFGEGSRLTVL.

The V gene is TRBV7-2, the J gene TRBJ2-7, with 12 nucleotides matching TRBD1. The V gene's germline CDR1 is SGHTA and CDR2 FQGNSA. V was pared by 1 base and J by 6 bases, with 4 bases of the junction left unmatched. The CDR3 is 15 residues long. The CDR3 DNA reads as TGTGCCAGCAGCTTAGTAGGGACAGGGGGCAGCGAGCAGTACTTC. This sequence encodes CASSLVGTGGSEQYF. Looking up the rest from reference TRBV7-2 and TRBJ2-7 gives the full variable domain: GAGVSQSPSNKVTEKGKDVELRCDPISGHTALYWYRQSLGQGLEFLIYFQGNSAPDKSGLPSDRFSAERTGGSVSTLTIQRTQQEDSAVYLCASSLVGTGGSEQYFGPGTRLTVT.

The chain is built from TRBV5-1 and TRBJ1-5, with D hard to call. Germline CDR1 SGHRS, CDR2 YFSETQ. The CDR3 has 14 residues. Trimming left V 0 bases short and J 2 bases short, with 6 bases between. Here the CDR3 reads CASSLGGGNQPQHF. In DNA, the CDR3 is TGCGCCAGCAGCTTGGGCGGGGGCAATCAGCCCCAGCATTTT.

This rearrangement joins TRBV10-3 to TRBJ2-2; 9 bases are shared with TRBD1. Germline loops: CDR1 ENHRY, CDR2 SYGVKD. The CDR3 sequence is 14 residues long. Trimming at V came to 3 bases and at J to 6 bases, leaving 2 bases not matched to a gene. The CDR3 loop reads CAISDGQGPGELFF. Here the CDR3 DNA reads TGTGCCATCAGTGACGGACAGGGGCCCGGGGAGCTGTTTTTT.